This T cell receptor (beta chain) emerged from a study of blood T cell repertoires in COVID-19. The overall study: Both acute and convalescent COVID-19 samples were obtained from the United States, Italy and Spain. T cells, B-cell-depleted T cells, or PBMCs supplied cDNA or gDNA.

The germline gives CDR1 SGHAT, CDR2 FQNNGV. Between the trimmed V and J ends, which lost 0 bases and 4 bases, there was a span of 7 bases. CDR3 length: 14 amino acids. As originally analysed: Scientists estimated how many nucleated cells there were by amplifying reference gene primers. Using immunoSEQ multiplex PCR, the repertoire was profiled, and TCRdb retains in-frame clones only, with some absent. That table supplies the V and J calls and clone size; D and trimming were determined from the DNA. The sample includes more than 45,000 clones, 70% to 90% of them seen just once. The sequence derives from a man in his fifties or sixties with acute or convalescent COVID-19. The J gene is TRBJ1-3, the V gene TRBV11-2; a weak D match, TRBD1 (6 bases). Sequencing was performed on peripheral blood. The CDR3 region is CASSLDRGGNTIYF. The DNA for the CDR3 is TGTGCCAGCAGCTTAGACAGGGGCGGAAACACCATATATTTT. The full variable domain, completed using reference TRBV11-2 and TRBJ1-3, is EAGVAQSPRYKIIEKRQSVAFWCNPISGHATLYWYQQILGQGPKLLIQFQNNGVVDDSQLPKDRFSAERLKGVDSTLKIQPAKLEDSAVYLCASSLDRGGNTIYFGEGSWLTVV.